This T cell receptor (beta chain) is from a study of OX40 agonist ivuxolimab in advanced cancers. Study context: Therapy given before enrollment (anti-PD-1, anti-PD-L1 or anti-CTLA-4) was allowed, and 40% to 45% had some.

There are 14 residues in the CDR3. Trimming cost V 3 bases and J 2 bases; bases outside gene matches: 4. Germline V gives CDR1 KGHSH, CDR2 LQKENI. The method was immunoSEQ multiplex PCR; TCRdb's version includes in-frame clones alone and lacks a portion of them. This table has around 64,000 clones, 70% to 90% appearing once. Sequencing used CD4+ or CD8+ T cells sorted from blood, obtained in a trial of the OX40 agonist ivuxolimab. The J gene is TRBJ2-7, the V gene TRBV18, with 7 positions matching TRBD2. The sequence came from an adult with an advanced solid tumor such as melanoma, head and neck, liver or kidney cancer. CDR3 sequence reads: CASSPRDYPYEQYF. In DNA, the CDR3 is TGTGCCAGCTCACCTCGGGACTACCCCTACGAGCAGTACTTC.